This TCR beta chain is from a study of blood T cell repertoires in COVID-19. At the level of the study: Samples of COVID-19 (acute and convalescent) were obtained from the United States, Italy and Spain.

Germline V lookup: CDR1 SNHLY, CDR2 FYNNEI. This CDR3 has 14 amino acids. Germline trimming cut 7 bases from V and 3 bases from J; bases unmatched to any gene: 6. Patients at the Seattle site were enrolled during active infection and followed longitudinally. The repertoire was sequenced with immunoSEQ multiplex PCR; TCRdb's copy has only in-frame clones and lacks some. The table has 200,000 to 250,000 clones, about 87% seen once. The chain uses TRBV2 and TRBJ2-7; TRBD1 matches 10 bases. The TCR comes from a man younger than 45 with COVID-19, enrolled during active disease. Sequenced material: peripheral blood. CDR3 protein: CASNLGQGRYEQYF. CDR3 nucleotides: TGTGCCAGCAATCTGGGACAGGGGCGCTACGAGCAGTACTTC.